These 3 T cell receptor beta chains were sequenced from one sample in a study of T cells in women clearing cervical HPV infection. The protocol was immunoSEQ multiplex PCR, while the TCRdb copy is restricted to in-frame clones and leaves out a portion. This table lists tens of thousands of clones. The sequenced material came from blood buffy coat. These receptors came from a woman between 18 and 70 years old with a cervical HPV16 infection that either progressed to CIN3+ or cleared (not recorded which).

Turning to this clone: The CDR3 extends 3 residues past the end of the read, so its final part is completed from the germline J gene. This chain uses TRBV19 with TRBJ1-2, with D unclear. Germline values: CDR1 LNHDA, CDR2 SQIVND (reference sequence). The CDR3 is 15 amino acids. CDR3 amino acids: CASSIPSGSYNDYTF. Partial CDR3 DNA: TGTGCCAGTAGTATCCCTAGCGGCTCCTACAATGAC.

A note on this clone: Read data end 3 residues before the CDR3 end; the end is taken from the germline J gene. The rearrangement joins TRBV7-2 to TRBJ2-7, with D possibly being TRBD2 (5 bases). There are 12 residues in the CDR3. V shed 3 bases and J shed 6 bases, with 9 bases lying between them. Germline V gene sequence: CDR1 SGHTA, CDR2 FQGNSA. The CDR3 bases that were read are TGTGCCAGCAGCTTCTCTAGCCCCGAG. Protein product: CASSFSSPE. The entire CDR3 sequence reads CASSFSSPEQYF.

A word on this clone: The read ends 3 residues early relative to the CDR3; the germline J gene fills the gap. The chain is built from TRBV20-1 and TRBJ2-5, with 8 bases that match TRBD1. Germline-derived CDR1 and CDR2 are DFQATT and SNEGSKA (reference sequence). This CDR3 has 13 amino acids. With 4 bases clipped from V and 6 bases from J, the junction kept 7 bases outside the gene matches. The CDR3: CSAKGQGIKTQYF. CDR3 bases read: TGCAGTGCTAAAGGACAGGGAATAAAGACC.